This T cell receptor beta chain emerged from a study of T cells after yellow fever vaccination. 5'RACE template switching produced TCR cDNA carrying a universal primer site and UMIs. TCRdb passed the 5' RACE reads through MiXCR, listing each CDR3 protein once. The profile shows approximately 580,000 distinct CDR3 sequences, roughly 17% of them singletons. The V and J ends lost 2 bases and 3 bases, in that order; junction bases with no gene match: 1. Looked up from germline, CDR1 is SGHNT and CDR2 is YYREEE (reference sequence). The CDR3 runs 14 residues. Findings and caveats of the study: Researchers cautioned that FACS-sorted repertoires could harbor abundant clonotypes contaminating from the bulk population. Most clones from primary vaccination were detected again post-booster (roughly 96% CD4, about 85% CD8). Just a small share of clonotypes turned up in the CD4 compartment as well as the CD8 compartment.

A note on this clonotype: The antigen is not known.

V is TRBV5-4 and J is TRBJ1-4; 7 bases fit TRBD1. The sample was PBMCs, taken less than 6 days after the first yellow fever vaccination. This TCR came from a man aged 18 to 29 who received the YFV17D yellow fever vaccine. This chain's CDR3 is CASSFDRANEKLFF. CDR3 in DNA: TGTGCCAGCAGCTTCGACAGGGCTAATGAAAAACTGTTTTTT.